Listed below are T cell receptor beta chains from one sample, sequenced in a study of blood T cell repertoires in COVID-19. Using immunoSEQ multiplex PCR, the repertoire was profiled, and TCRdb retains in-frame clones only, with some absent. The top ten hold approximately 2.5% of the sample, which has about 73,000 clones, 75% to 80% seen once. Sequenced input: peripheral blood. These receptors were obtained from a man aged 65 to 85 with COVID-19, enrolled during active disease. The CDR3 runs from the conserved cysteine through the conserved F or W. The D gene is left open where the match is weak. Rows give clone size only sometimes, using once, few, many, or a class for an expanded clone.

cdr3_nt cdr3_aa j_call v_call d_call clone_size
TGTGCCAGCAGGAACAGGGGAGCAAACGAAAAACTGTTTTTT CASRNRGANEKLFF TRBJ1-4 TRBV6-5 TRBD1 few
TGCGCCAGCGAAAATACAGGGACAAACACCGGGGAGCTGTTTTTT CASENTGTNTGELFF TRBJ2-2 TRBV5-1 - -
TGTGCCAGCAGCTCAGGGGGCACGAACACCGGGGAGCTGTTTTTT CASSSGGTNTGELFF TRBJ2-2 TRBV28 TRBD1 -
TGTGCCAGTGGACAGGGGGAACAGCCCCAGCATTTT CASGQGEQPQHF TRBJ1-5 TRBV28 TRBD1 -
TGCGCCAGCAGCCAAGGCGACGGGAGTCTACACGAGCAGTACTTC CASSQGDGSLHEQYF TRBJ2-7 TRBV4-1 - -
TGTGCCAGCAGCTCTCGGGACAGGGGTAACACTGAAGCTTTCTTT CASSSRDRGNTEAFF TRBJ1-1 TRBV7-6 TRBD1 -
TGTGCCAGCAGTGCGAACAGGGTTCCGGGCACTGAAGCTTTCTTT CASSANRVPGTEAFF TRBJ1-1 TRBV27 - once
TGTGCCACCAGTGGGACCCTGGGGCTCTACACCGGGGAGCTGTTTTTT CATSGTLGLYTGELFF TRBJ2-2 TRBV24-1 - -
TGCGCCAGCAGCGAGGGACTAGCGGAATACAATGAGCAGTTCTTC CASSEGLAEYNEQFF TRBJ2-1 TRBV4-3 TRBD2 -
TGTGCCACCAGTGACTTTGCGGGGACTCCGCAGTTCTTC CATSDFAGTPQFF TRBJ2-1 TRBV24-1 - -
TGTGCCAGCAGTTCCCTTCAGGGGACCGGTCAGCCCCAGCATTTT CASSSLQGTGQPQHF TRBJ1-5 TRBV28 - few
TGTGCCAGCAGCTTATCCGGGGGTGGTACTGAAGCTTTCTTT CASSLSGGGTEAFF TRBJ1-1 TRBV7-3 - -
TGTGCCAGCAGTTTATGGCAGGAAGAGACCCAGTACTTC CASSLWQEETQYF TRBJ2-5 TRBV12-3/TRBV12-4 - -
TGTGCCAGCAGCGTCCCAGCGCCGAGCAGGGGGCAAGATGGCTACACCTTC CASSVPAPSRGQDGYTF TRBJ1-2 TRBV7-3 TRBD1 -
TGTGCCAGCAGTGGAGCTCGGATGGATGGCTACACCTTC CASSGARMDGYTF TRBJ1-2 TRBV6-2/TRBV6-3 - -
TGCGCCAGCAGCCAAGGAGCCAGGGGGAGCACTGAAGCTTTCTTT CASSQGARGSTEAFF TRBJ1-1 TRBV4-3 TRBD1 -
TGTGCCAGCAGCGTGGGCCGGGGGTCTGGAAACACCATATATTTT CASSVGRGSGNTIYF TRBJ1-3 TRBV9 - -
TGTGCCAGCAGCCGGACAGGGGGGGCCTACGAGCAGTACTTC CASSRTGGAYEQYF TRBJ2-7 TRBV7-9 TRBD1 -
TGTGCCAGCAGTTTATTTTCGGGAGGGCCAGATACGCAGTATTTT CASSLFSGGPDTQYF TRBJ2-3 TRBV27 TRBD2 -
TGTGCCAGCAGCTTGACAGGGCGGACTGAAGCTTTCTTT CASSLTGRTEAFF TRBJ1-1 TRBV5-6 - -
TGTGCCTGGAGGACAGGTTCCTCTGGAAACACCATATATTTT CAWRTGSSGNTIYF TRBJ1-3 TRBV30 - once
TGTGCCAGCAGCCAATGGGGGCTAACCTCCTACGAGCAGTACTTC CASSQWGLTSYEQYF TRBJ2-7 TRBV16 - -
TGTGCCAGCAGCTCCCCGGGACTAGCGGGCACAGATACGCAGTATTTT CASSSPGLAGTDTQYF TRBJ2-3 TRBV7-2 TRBD2 -
TGTGCCAGCAGCTGGGGGGGGACGAACACTGAAGCTTTCTTT CASSWGGTNTEAFF TRBJ1-1 TRBV25-1 - -
TGTGCCAGCAGCTACAGGGGAAGCAATCAGCCCCAGCATTTT CASSYRGSNQPQHF TRBJ1-5 TRBV13 TRBD1 -
TGTGCCAGCAGCCAGGGACAGCAATCTTCTGGAAACACCATATATTTT CASSQGQQSSGNTIYF TRBJ1-3 TRBV7-9 TRBD1 -
TGTGCCAGCAGCCCACTCGCAGGCGGGACAGATAACGAGCAGTACTTC CASSPLAGGTDNEQYF TRBJ2-7 TRBV9 - few
TGCGCCAGCAGCAGGAGACAGGGGGTGGGGAACACTGAAGCTTTCTTT CASSRRQGVGNTEAFF TRBJ1-1 TRBV5-1 TRBD1 once
TGTGCCAGTAGTCTAGACAGCGGGTCATACAATGAGCAGTTCTTC CASSLDSGSYNEQFF TRBJ2-1 TRBV19 - -
TGCGCCAGCAGGGGTGACAGCTCCTACGAGCAGTACTTC CASRGDSSYEQYF TRBJ2-7 TRBV5-1 - -
TGCGCCAGCAGCGCCTCCGGGACTAGCCAAGACATTCAGTACTTC CASSASGTSQDIQYF TRBJ2-4 TRBV5-1 TRBD2 -
TGTGCCAGCTCCCGGACAGGGGGCACAGATACGCAGTATTTT CASSRTGGTDTQYF TRBJ2-3 TRBV18 TRBD1 -
TGTGCCTGGAGTCGGCAGGGGGCTTCACCCCTCCACTTT CAWSRQGASPLHF TRBJ1-6 TRBV30 TRBD1 -
TGCGCCAGCAGCCCCGGGACAGTTTACAATGAGCAGTTCTTC CASSPGTVYNEQFF TRBJ2-1 TRBV5-1 TRBD1 -
TGTGCCAGCAGCGCCGGACAGGGACGTATTTCCTACGAGCAGTACTTC CASSAGQGRISYEQYF TRBJ2-7 TRBV5-4 TRBD1 -
TGTGCCAGCAGCTTGTTCCGACAGTACACTGAAGCTTTCTTT CASSLFRQYTEAFF TRBJ1-1 TRBV7-8 - -
TGTGCCAGCAGTAAAGGGGACTTCCTCTATGGCTACACCTTC CASSKGDFLYGYTF TRBJ1-2 TRBV27 - many
TGTGCCAGCAGCCACCGGGACAGATATCAGACTAATGAAAAACTGTTTTTT CASSHRDRYQTNEKLFF TRBJ1-4 TRBV4-2 TRBD1 -
TGTGCCAGCAGCTTAAATAGCGGAATCCAAGAGACCCAGTACTTC CASSLNSGIQETQYF TRBJ2-5 TRBV7-3 - -
TGCGCCAGCAGCCGCGCGACAGGGGGCATCGACTATGGCTACACCTTC CASSRATGGIDYGYTF TRBJ1-2 TRBV5-1 TRBD1 -
TGTGCCAGCAGCGTAGAACACAACACCTACGAGCAGTACTTC CASSVEHNTYEQYF TRBJ2-7 TRBV9 - -
TGTGCCAGCAGCTCCTCCCGTGGCAGGGTAAATTACAATGAGCAGTTCTTC CASSSSRGRVNYNEQFF TRBJ2-1 TRBV7-2 - -
TGCGCCAGCAGCCAAGACGACAGGGATTCGTGGCCCCAGCATTTT CASSQDDRDSWPQHF TRBJ1-5 TRBV4-1 TRBD1 -
TGTGCCAGCACCTTCGACAGGGGTGATTCACCCCTCCACTTT CASTFDRGDSPLHF TRBJ1-6 TRBV6-5 TRBD1 once
TGTGCCAGCAGCGTAGGAGACAGCAAAAATCAGCCCCAGCATTTT CASSVGDSKNQPQHF TRBJ1-5 TRBV9 - once
TGCGCCAGCAGCTGGCTCGGGGGCACAGATACGCAGTATTTT CASSWLGGTDTQYF TRBJ2-3 TRBV5-1 - -
TGTGCCATCAGTGAGTATCCAGGAGGGCTGGCTTTCTTT CAISEYPGGLAFF TRBJ1-1 TRBV10-3 - -
TGTGCCAGCAGCCCTAGGGCGGGAGAAGGCATTCAGTACTTC CASSPRAGEGIQYF TRBJ2-4 TRBV14 TRBD2 -